This T cell receptor beta chain is from a study of cytomegalovirus exposure and HLA in healthy donors. The CDR3 is 16 amino acids. V gave up 6 bases and J gave up 0 bases, with 12 bases separating them. The V gene's germline CDR1 is MDHEN and CDR2 SYDVKM. Details on this clone: What it binds is not known.

PCR involved 60 Vbeta and 13 Jbeta primers. This table comes from immunoSEQ multiplex PCR, and its TCRdb copy is limited to in-frame clones, with some not included. The repertoire table contains 100,000 to 150,000 clones. Study observations and caveats: Cytomegalovirus association was assigned to more than 150 TCR beta chains. The authors considered a cluster of highly shared sequence variants likely to be a sequencing artifact. Later analysis reportedly placed an Asian-associated ancestry cluster below the roughly 700-donor mean in N-insertions. Later on, analysis showed that most CMV-associated TCR beta chains appeared to be HLA-restricted.

The sequence was collected from a woman aged 40 to 50 in good health and CMV-seropositive. Input material: PBMCs. The V and J genes are TRBV28 and TRBJ1-6; D gene ambiguous. The CDR3 sequence: CASRRGMSSYNSPLHF. The CDR3 DNA reads TGTGCCAGCAGGAGAGGGATGAGCTCCTATAATTCACCCCTCCACTTT.